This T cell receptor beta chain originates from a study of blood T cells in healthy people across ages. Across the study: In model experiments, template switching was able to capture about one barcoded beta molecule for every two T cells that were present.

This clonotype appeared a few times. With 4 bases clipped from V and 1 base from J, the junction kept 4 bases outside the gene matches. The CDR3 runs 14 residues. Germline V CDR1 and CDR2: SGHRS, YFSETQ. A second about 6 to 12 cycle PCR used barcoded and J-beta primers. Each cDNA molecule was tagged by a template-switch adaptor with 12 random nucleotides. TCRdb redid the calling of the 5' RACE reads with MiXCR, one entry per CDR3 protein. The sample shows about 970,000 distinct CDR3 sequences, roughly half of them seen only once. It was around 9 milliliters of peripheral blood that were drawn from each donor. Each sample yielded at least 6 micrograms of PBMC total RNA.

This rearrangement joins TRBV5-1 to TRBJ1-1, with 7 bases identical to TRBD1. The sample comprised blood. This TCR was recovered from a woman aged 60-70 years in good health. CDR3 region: CASSQQGRNTEAFF. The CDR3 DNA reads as TGCGCCAGCAGCCAACAGGGGCGGAACACTGAAGCTTTCTTT. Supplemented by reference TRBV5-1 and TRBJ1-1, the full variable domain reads KAGVTQTPRYLIKTRGQQVTLSCSPISGHRSVSWYQQTPGQGLQFLFEYFSETQRNKGNFPGRFSGRQFSNSRSEMNVSTLELGDSALYLCASSQQGRNTEAFFGQGTRLTVV.